This TCR beta chain was found in a study of regulatory T cells in long-lasting Graves disease. Study-wide results and limits: Relative to newly diagnosed Graves' patients, persistent ones had lower TCR diversity. Gene preferences differed: TRBV28, TRBJ1-2, TRBJ2-5 in persistent cases.

Concerning this clonotype: What it recognizes is unknown.

Time point defined: persistent/refractory GD, antithyroid drugs over 5 years with positive TRAb. There was RNA extracted from PBMCs, and the TCR library was made from it. Arm-PCR with iRepertoire HTBI primers amplified the CDR3 regions for these TCR beta libraries. MiXCR, applied by TCRdb to the multiplex PCR reads, yields one record per CDR3 protein. The sample yields about 460,000 distinct CDR3 sequences, 20% to 25% seen once. The CDR3 is made up of 14 amino acids. Germline CDR1 DFQATT, CDR2 SNEGSKA (reference sequence). V shed 6 bases and J 8 bases; nucleotides not matched to a gene: 9. This clonotype was sampled from a female donor with Graves disease. The specimen comprised peripheral blood mononuclear cells (PBMCs), sampled when the disease was refractory, from a patient treated with antithyroid drugs. This chain links TRBV20-1 with TRBJ1-6, with TRBD1 matching over 8 bases. CDR3 sequence reads: CSALTGVRDSPLHF. CDR3 nucleotide sequence: TGCAGTGCCTTGACAGGGGTAAGGGATTCACCCCTCCACTTT.